The clone carrying this T cell receptor beta chain was seen a handful of times. The data originate from a study of blood T cell repertoires in COVID-19. V was shortened by 3 bases and J by 7 bases, with 18 bases between the two germline ends. This CDR3 is 15 amino acids long. Germline CDR1 SEHNR, CDR2 FQNEAQ (reference sequence). Recovered Cohort 3 donors showed two negative PCRs, clearance, or symptom resolution. Repertoires were generated with immunoSEQ multiplex PCR, while TCRdb's copy carries only in-frame clones and drops some. This table has approximately 300,000 clones, roughly 91% appearing once.

Material: PBMCs or T cells enriched from blood (not recorded which). The sequence derives from a woman aged 30 to 39 who had recovered from COVID-19. The chain employs TRBV7-9 and TRBJ1-2; D remains ambiguous. CDR3: CASSFPPTGDGGYTF. CDR3 nucleotides: TGTGCCAGCAGCTTCCCCCCGACGGGAGACGGTGGCTACACCTTC. Complete variable domain (other parts from reference TRBV7-9 and TRBJ1-2): DTGVSQNPRHKITKRGQNVTFRCDPISEHNRLYWYRQTLGQGPEFLTYFQNEAQLEKSRLLSDRFSAERPKGSFSTLEIQRTEQGDSAMYLCASSFPPTGDGGYTFGSGTRLTVV.